Here is one T cell receptor beta chain with its context. What it binds is unknown. V was pared by 6 bases and J by 6 bases, with 15 bases between. The CDR3 loop spans 14 amino acids. In germline, CDR1 is MRHNA, CDR2 SNTAGT. Indicated treatment: roughly 10-day PBMC culture with coronavirus spike peptide pools or control peptides (ViraFEST assay). Peptide-pool expansion of antigen-specific T cells preceded TCR sequencing in ViraFEST. The Oncomine TCR Beta short-read assay sequenced DNA from cultured CD4+ T cells. TCRdb processed the PCR reads anew with MiXCR; each CDR3 protein has one entry. The data contain 13,000 to 15,000 distinct CDR3 sequences, around 53% of them seen just once; the ten biggest clones take up over 9.5%. The data belong to a study of vaccination and CD4 T cells after COVID-19.

This rearrangement joins TRBV6-4 to TRBJ2-1; D might be TRBD1 (8 bases). Sequences were obtained from CD4+ T cells from blood, cultured in vitro. This TCR came from a human donor who had recovered from COVID-19. The CDR3 coding sequence is TGTGCCAGCAGGGACAGGGAGGGCTCCAATGAGCAGTTCTTC. Its translation is CASRDREGSNEQFF.